The TCR beta chain described here comes from a study of cytomegalovirus exposure and HLA in healthy donors. Whole-study results and caveats: Among CMV-associated TCR beta chains, most appeared HLA-restricted in a later analysis. In vitro experiments confirmed that three CMV-associated chains were specific for CMV antigens. The study recorded 150 to 200 TCR beta chains that were cytomegalovirus-associated. TRBV6-2, TRBV6-3 and some other V segments were excluded as indistinguishable.

This clone has more than one count but fewer than ten. Its target is not known. PCR primers comprised 60 Vbeta and 13 Jbeta primers. Libraries were prepared by immunoSEQ multiplex PCR; TCRdb keeps only in-frame clonotypes and omits some of them. Here the sample spans about 220,000 clones, less than 85% being singletons. The CDR3 is 16 residues long. With V trimmed by 5 bases and J by 4 bases, 11 bases remained unmatched. Per germline, CDR1 MGHRA and CDR2 YSYEKL. The chain recombines TRBV4-1 with TRBJ2-1, with 7 bases aligning to TRBD2. The receptor was derived from a man younger than 35 in good health and CMV-seronegative. Sequencing input: PBMCs. CDR3 in amino acids: CASSFLPGLKYNEQFF. In nucleotides, the CDR3 is TGCGCCAGCAGCTTTTTACCGGGACTAAAGTACAATGAGCAGTTCTTC.